This entry lists 7 T cell receptor beta chains sequenced from one sample in a study of a mutant IDH1 vaccine in newly diagnosed glioma. TCRdb's table, derived via immunoSEQ multiplex PCR, lists solely in-frame clones and lacks some. The table lists fewer than 65,000 clones, roughly four fifths of them singletons. Time point in this sample: week 5, during vaccination. With topical imiquimod, each dose of the vaccine consisted of 300 ug of mutant IDH1 20-mer peptide. No cognate antigen is known for these TCRs. The sequencing used PBMCs, collected from a glioma patient whose treatment included an IDH1 peptide vaccine. The receptors derive from a man under 40 with glioma.

This clone showed up just once. This chain links TRBV13 with TRBJ2-5; 7 bases map to TRBD1. The CDR3 consists of 15 residues. Germline-derived CDR1 and CDR2 are PRHDT and FYEKMQ (reference sequence). V lost 5 bases to trimming and J lost 2 bases; unmatched junction nucleotides: 8. The CDR3: CASSPPTGSQETQYF. The CDR3 bases are TGTGCCAGCAGCCCCCCGACAGGGAGTCAAGAGACCCAGTACTTC. The complete variable domain, with remaining parts taken from reference TRBV13 and TRBJ2-5, reads AAGVIQSPRHLIKEKRETATLKCYPIPRHDTVYWYQQGPGQDPQFLISFYEKMQSDKGSIPDRFSAQQFSDYHSELNMSSLELGDSALYFCASSPPTGSQETQYFGPGTRLLVL.

This clone was recorded only once. The rearrangement links TRBV5-5 to TRBJ2-6; the D call may be TRBD1 or TRBD2 (5 bases each). V was pared by 2 bases and J by 1 base, with 16 bases between. The germline gives CDR1 SGHKS, CDR2 YYEKEE (reference sequence). The CDR3 sequence is 18 residues long. The CDR3 DNA is TGTGCCAGCAGCTTAGGGACCTTCCGAAGGTCTGGGGCCAACGTCCTGACTTTC. Residues: CASSLGTFRRSGANVLTF.

The chain joins TRBV6-5 to TRBJ1-1; D is ambiguous. The V end was cut by 0 bases, the J end by 0 bases, with 11 bases between. The CDR3 has 16 residues. CDR1 is MNHEY and CDR2 is SVGAGI in the germline V gene. CDR3 loop: CASSYSSNYLNTEAFF. In nucleotides, the CDR3 is TGTGCCAGCAGTTACTCGAGTAATTACTTGAACACTGAAGCTTTCTTT.

J is TRBJ2-1 and V is TRBV5-1; unclear D gene. This CDR3 comprises 15 residues. In germline, CDR1 is SGHRS, CDR2 YFSETQ. The germline V and J ends were trimmed by 2 bases and 0 bases, with 9 bases remaining between them. CDR3 bases: TGCGCCAGCAGCTTAGGGTCACACTCCTACAATGAGCAGTTCTTC. Amino acid sequence: CASSLGSHSYNEQFF.

V gene TRBV5-1 combines with J gene TRBJ2-5; D might be TRBD1 (6 bases). The end of the DNA is better explained by TRBJ2-7, so the J call may be wrong. CDR1 is SGHRS, CDR2 YFSETQ, per germline. The CDR3 runs 15 residues. The CDR3 region is CASSPRPGDSYEQYF. CDR3 in DNA: TGCGCCAGCAGCCCACGTCCAGGGGACTCCTACGAGCAGTACTTC.

The V gene is TRBV13, the J gene TRBJ1-2; TRBD1 agrees at 7 bases. CDR1 and CDR2 from the germline V gene are PRHDT and FYEKMQ (reference sequence). J gave up 4 bases and V 5 bases, and 10 bases lay outside the gene matches. CDR3 size: 15 residues. The CDR3 DNA is TGTGCCAGCAGCATAAGACAGGGAGCGATCTATGGCTACACCTTC. Translation: CASSIRQGAIYGYTF.

The DNA for the CDR3 is TGTGCCAGCAGTTCATACACCGGGGAGCTGTTTTTT. It is translated as CASSSYTGELFF. The chain links TRBV6-6 to TRBJ2-2; D uncertain. Germline CDR1 reads MNHNY; CDR2 reads SVGAGI (reference sequence). This CDR3 has 12 amino acids. Trimming took 4 bases from V and 3 from J, leaving 3 bases between them.